The 20 T cell receptor beta chains reported below all come from one sample, sequenced in a study of identical twins. MiXCR, run by TCRdb on the 5' RACE reads, gives a single entry per CDR3 protein. The sample includes roughly 1,500,000 distinct CDR3 sequences, more than 30% of them seen just once. Sequenced: cord blood. The source is a newborn girl in good health.

This clonotype was recorded at least ten times. The chain uses TRBV4-2 and TRBJ2-4; D not resolved. CDR3 length: 14 amino acids. The ends were cut back, 0 bases at V and 3 bases at J, with 6 bases in the middle. Germline V CDR1 and CDR2: LGHNA, YNFKEQ. CDR3 residues: CASSQDKLKNIQYF. DNA for the CDR3: TGTGCCAGCAGCCAAGATAAGCTCAAAAACATTCAGTACTTC.

This clonotype was recorded only once. The chain links TRBV28 to TRBJ2-1; 13 nucleotides match TRBD2. The CDR3 has 18 amino acids. Germline V CDR1 and CDR2: MDHEN, SYDVKM. After removal of 8 bases from V and 3 bases from J, the junction contained 13 bases not matched to a gene. The CDR3 sequence: CASSIVGGLAGDYNEQFF. DNA for the CDR3: TGTGCCAGCTCGATTGTCGGCGGACTAGCGGGAGACTACAATGAGCAGTTCTTC.

To note about this clonotype: A read error is likely here: a far larger clone is one base away. The V gene is TRBV12-3 or TRBV12-4, the J gene TRBJ2-3; TRBD1 aligns across 12 bases. The CDR3 sequence is 14 residues long. The CDR3 region has the DNA TGTGCCAGCAGTCCGGGACAGGGGGCAGATATGCAGTATTTT. Translation gives CASSPGQGADMQYF.

The chain combines TRBV3-1 with TRBJ1-2, with TRBD1 matching 8 bases. The CDR3 contains 14 residues. V shed 4 bases, J shed 5 bases, and the junction held 6 bases outside the gene matches. Germline CDR1 LGHDT, CDR2 YNNKEL (reference sequence). The CDR3 sequence is CASSPFTGGYGYTF. The CDR3 nucleotides read TGTGCCAGCAGCCCCTTCACAGGGGGGTATGGCTACACCTTC.

The chain employs TRBV27 and TRBJ2-3; 13 bases are shared with TRBD2. The germline CDR1 and CDR2 sequences are MNHEY and SMNVEV (reference sequence). V lost 6 bases, J lost 6 bases, and 12 bases stayed unmatched. The CDR3 has 17 amino acids. The CDR3 here is CASSPPGLAGRSDTQYF. CDR3 coding DNA: TGTGCCAGCAGCCCACCGGGACTAGCGGGAAGGTCGGATACGCAGTATTTT.

The genes are TRBV20-1 and TRBJ1-5; D is unresolved. V dropped 5 bases and J dropped 5 bases, with 13 bases sitting between them. CDR1 is DFQATT and CDR2 is SNEGSKA in the germline V gene (reference sequence). The CDR3 covers 13 residues. This CDR3 reads CSAERSRYQPQHF. The CDR3 nucleotides are TGCAGTGCTGAGAGGTCAAGATATCAGCCCCAGCATTTT.

The rearrangement links TRBV12-3 or TRBV12-4 to TRBJ2-1, with TRBD2 identical over 8 bases. This CDR3 has 15 amino acids. With 6 bases clipped from V and 0 bases from J, the junction kept 4 bases outside the gene matches. The CDR3 DNA is TGTGCCAGCAGGGGCGGGGGGACCTCCTACAATGAGCAGTTCTTC. This encodes CASRGGGTSYNEQFF.

This clonotype has only a few counts. The chain uses TRBV5-1 and TRBJ2-1; D is uncertain. The CDR3 covers 15 residues. V gave up 0 bases and J gave up 1 base, with 8 bases separating them. Germline assignment: CDR1 SGHRS and CDR2 YFSETQ. CDR3 DNA: TGCGCCAGCAGCTTGGACCAGGTTTCCTACAATGAGCAGTTCTTC. As protein: CASSLDQVSYNEQFF.

In its sample, this clonotype was seen a few times. The chain joins TRBV3-1 to TRBJ2-1; no clear D. CDR3 size: 15 residues. V was cut by 0 bases and J by 9 bases, with 15 bases left in between. Per the germline V gene, CDR1 is LGHDT and CDR2 is YNNKEL (reference sequence). The CDR3 bases are TGTGCCAGCAGCCAAGATTTGGCCAGCGTCGGTGAGCAGTTCTTC. Translated, it gives CASSQDLASVGEQFF.

The rearrangement joins TRBV28 to TRBJ2-2; D is perhaps TRBD2 (5 bases). The CDR3 contains 14 residues. CDR1 MDHEN and CDR2 SYDVKM come from the germline V gene. The V and J ends lost 3 bases and 5 bases respectively, with 10 bases between them. The CDR3 coding sequence is TGTGCCAGCAGTTTGCCAAGCGGTACCGGGGAGCTGTTTTTT. Translating it yields CASSLPSGTGELFF.

This clonotype was seen at least ten times. The chain links TRBV18 to TRBJ1-5, with no clear D. From germline, CDR1 is KGHSH and CDR2 LQKENI. The V and J ends lost 1 base and 5 bases respectively, with 6 bases between them. The CDR3 has 13 residues. The CDR3 protein is CASSPLGDQPQHF. CDR3 nucleotide sequence: TGTGCCAGCTCACCACTTGGGGATCAGCCCCAGCATTTT.

This clonotype was observed a handful of times. V is TRBV29-1 and J is TRBJ1-1, with D unresolved. CDR1 SQVTM and CDR2 ANQGSEA come from the germline V gene. V was pared by 4 bases and J by 5 bases, with 8 bases between. The CDR3 runs 11 residues. The CDR3 sequence is CSVGVGTEAFF. The CDR3 nucleotides read TGCAGCGTTGGGGTGGGTACTGAAGCTTTCTTT.

The CDR3 DNA reads as TGTGCCAGCTCACCACGAGCACAGGGAGGCATTCAGTACTTC. Translating it yields CASSPRAQGGIQYF. The genes are TRBV18 and TRBJ2-4; D may correspond to TRBD1 or TRBD2 (6 bases each). The CDR3 is made up of 14 amino acids. Germline V gene lookup returns CDR1 KGHSH and CDR2 LQKENI. Trimming stripped 1 base from V and 9 bases from J, with 13 bases between.

There are a few counts of this clonotype. The V gene is TRBV28, the J gene TRBJ2-1; 7 bases map to TRBD2. CDR1 is MDHEN and CDR2 is SYDVKM in the germline V gene. The CDR3 extends over 15 amino acids. Trimming at V came to 7 bases and at J to 4 bases, leaving 10 bases not matched to a gene. CDR3 sequence reads: CASTGPGGSYNEQFF. The CDR3 region has the DNA TGTGCCAGCACCGGACCCGGCGGGAGTTACAATGAGCAGTTCTTC.

This chain joins TRBV6-1 and TRBJ2-1, with D tentatively TRBD1 (6 bases). The CDR3 has 14 residues. V dropped 6 bases and J dropped 5 bases, with 14 bases sitting between them. CDR1 and CDR2 (germline): MNHNS, SASEGT. CDR3 in amino acids: CASRADRLNNEQFF. The CDR3 nucleotides are TGTGCCAGCAGAGCGGACAGACTAAACAATGAGCAGTTCTTC.

V and J are TRBV20-1 and TRBJ2-7; TRBD1 matches 7 bases. Germline CDR1 DFQATT, CDR2 SNEGSKA (reference sequence). The CDR3 covers 11 residues. V was pared by 4 bases and J by 5 bases, with 2 bases of the junction left unmatched. CDR3 protein: CSANRGHEQYF. The CDR3 DNA sequence: TGCAGTGCTAACAGGGGTCACGAGCAGTACTTC.

This clonotype was picked up a small number of times. The gene calls are TRBV7-9 and TRBJ2-5; either TRBD1 or TRBD2 may fit D (5 bases each). Trimming left V 4 bases short and J 4 bases short, with 10 bases between. Per the germline V gene, CDR1 is SEHNR and CDR2 is FQNEAQ (reference sequence). The CDR3 is 13 amino acids. The CDR3 nucleotides are TGTGCCAGCAGCTCCGGGACGCTAGAGACCCAGTACTTC. As protein: CASSSGTLETQYF. Supplemented by reference TRBV7-9 and TRBJ2-5, the full variable domain reads DTGVSQNPRHKITKRGQNVTFRCDPISEHNRLYWYRQTLGQGPEFLTYFQNEAQLEKSRLLSDRFSAERPKGSFSTLEIQRTEQGDSAMYLCASSSGTLETQYFGPGTRLLVL.

This chain uses TRBV3-1 with TRBJ2-7, with 9 positions matching TRBD2. CDR3 length: 15 amino acids. The V segment lost 3 bases and the J segment 7 bases; nucleotides outside the gene matches: 10. CDR1 and CDR2 from the germline V gene are LGHDT and YNNKEL (reference sequence). CDR3 in DNA: TGTGCCAGCAGCCACCAGCGGGAGGTGGACAATGAGCAGTACTTC. Translating it yields CASSHQREVDNEQYF.

This clonotype was found once. V and J are TRBV9 and TRBJ2-7; TRBD2 agrees at 8 bases. The trim removed 1 base at V and 7 bases at J, leaving 10 bases unmatched. The length of the CDR3 is 15 residues. Germline V gene data show CDR1 as SGDLS and CDR2 as YYNGEE. In nucleotides, the CDR3 is TGTGCCAGCAGCGTACAGCGGGGGACCTACAATGAGCAGTACTTC. Translating gives CASSVQRGTYNEQYF.

The V call is TRBV4-1, the J call TRBJ2-1; 16 bases are a match to TRBD2. Trimming removed 7 bases from V and 10 bases from J; junction bases left unmatched: 1. Germline assignment: CDR1 MGHRA and CDR2 YSYEKL. The CDR3 loop spans 13 amino acids. DNA of the CDR3: TGCGCCAGCAAGGGACTAGCGGGAGGGGAGCAGTTCTTC. Encoded protein: CASKGLAGGEQFF.